The clone carrying this T cell receptor beta chain turned up a few times. The sample is drawn from a study of T-cell reconstitution after alpha-beta-depleted transplantation in children. Construction of the TCRbeta library involved unique molecular identifiers. TCRdb fed the PCR reads into MiXCR, producing one record per CDR3 protein. This sample has some 350,000 distinct CDR3 sequences, with about 9.3% found just once. Germline V gene data show CDR1 as SGHAT and CDR2 as FQNNGV. The CDR3 contains 15 residues. Trimming pared 1 base from V and 1 base from J, leaving 8 bases between. This specimen consisted of PBMCs from the stem cell graft donor, obtained from the stem cell graft. This TCR was sampled from a human donor who donated a stem cell graft to a child with acute lymphoblastic leukemia. This rearrangement joins TRBV11-2 to TRBJ2-1, with unresolved D. This chain's CDR3 is CASSLGPISYNEQFF. The DNA for the CDR3 is TGTGCCAGCAGCTTAGGGCCTATTTCCTACAATGAGCAGTTCTTC.